Detailed here is one T cell receptor beta chain. What it binds is unknown. This sample stems from a study of shared clonotypes between healthy human individuals. Study findings and constraints: Memory subsets generally showed lower estimated richness than naive subsets.

The data were produced by immunoSEQ multiplex PCR, yet TCRdb's version contains in-frame clones alone and is incomplete. Counted here are millions of clones, approximately 95% occurring once; the ten biggest clones make up 0.35% to 0.45%. This CDR3 is 16 amino acids long. V lost 5 bases and J lost 2, with 16 bases in between. Germline CDR1 and CDR2: SEHNR and FQNEAQ (reference sequence). This TCR derives from a man younger than 35 in good health. Some clones in this sample may be carry-over from other donors' samples. The chain is built from TRBV7-9 and TRBJ2-1, with D perhaps matching TRBD2 (5 bases). Sequencing was carried out using naive CD4+ T cells from PBMCs. Subset here: CD45RA+ positively selected. Here the CDR3 DNA reads TGTGCCAGCAGCACCCGACCGGGGTCGACCTACAATGAGCAGTTCTTC. Translating gives CASSTRPGSTYNEQFF.